This T cell receptor beta chain was recovered during a study of blood T cell repertoires in COVID-19. Study summary: Sources were T cells, B-cell-depleted T cells, or PBMCs; the material itself was cDNA or gDNA.

Note on this clone: At one end, the junction sequence differs from germline, possibly due to a read error.

This table comes from immunoSEQ multiplex PCR, and its TCRdb copy is limited to in-frame clones, with some not included. Of about 250,000 clones listed, just under 85% were seen once; the top ten hold more than 7%. CDR3 length: 13 amino acids. Sequencing was done on a sample of peripheral blood. This clonotype originated in an older man with acute or convalescent COVID-19. The chain recombines TRBV12-3 or TRBV12-4 with TRBJ1-2, with D hard to call. CDR3 in DNA: TGTGCCAGCACTTTAGGGAGTACCGGTGGCTACACCTTC. It translates to CASTLGSTGGYTF.